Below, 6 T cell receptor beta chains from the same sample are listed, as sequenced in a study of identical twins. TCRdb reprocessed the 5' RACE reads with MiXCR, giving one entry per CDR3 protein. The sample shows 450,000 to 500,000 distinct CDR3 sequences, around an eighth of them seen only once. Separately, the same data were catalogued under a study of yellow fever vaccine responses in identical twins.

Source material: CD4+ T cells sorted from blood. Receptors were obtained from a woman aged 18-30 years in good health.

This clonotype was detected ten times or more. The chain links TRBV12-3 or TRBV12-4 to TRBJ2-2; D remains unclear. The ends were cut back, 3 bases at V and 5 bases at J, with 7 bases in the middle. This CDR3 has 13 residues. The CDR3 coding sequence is TGTGCCAGCAGTTTGGTAGCTACCGGGGAGCTGTTTTTT. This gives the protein CASSLVATGELFF.

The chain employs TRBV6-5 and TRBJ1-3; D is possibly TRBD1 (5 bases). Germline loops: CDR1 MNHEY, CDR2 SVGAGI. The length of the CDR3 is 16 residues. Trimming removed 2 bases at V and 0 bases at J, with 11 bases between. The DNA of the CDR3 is TGTGCCAGCAGTTACCACGCAGGGACCTCTGGAAACACCATATATTTT. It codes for CASSYHAGTSGNTIYF.

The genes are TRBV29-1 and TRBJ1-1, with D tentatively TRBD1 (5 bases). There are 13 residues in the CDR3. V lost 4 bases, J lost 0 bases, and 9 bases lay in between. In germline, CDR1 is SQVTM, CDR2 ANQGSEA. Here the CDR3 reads CSVVGGLNTEAFF. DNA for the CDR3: TGCAGCGTTGTGGGGGGACTGAACACTGAAGCTTTCTTT.

DNA for the CDR3: TGTGCCAGCAGCTTAGCGTGGGGGACGGACAAACGCAAACCCGGATCTTCCTACAATGAGCAGTTCTTC. Protein sequence: CASSLAWGTDKRKPGSSYNEQFF. V is TRBV7-6 and J is TRBJ2-1, with D tentatively TRBD1 or TRBD2 (5 bases each). CDR3 length: 23 residues. The V gene lost 0 bases and the J gene lost 1 base, with 31 bases spanning the gap. Germline CDR1 reads SGHVS; CDR2 reads FNYEAQ.

CDR3 sequence reads: CASSLVTPGQQYF. The CDR3 region has the DNA TGTGCCAGCAGCTTAGTAACGCCGGGACAGCAGTACTTC. V and J are TRBV7-8 and TRBJ2-4; 7 nucleotides agree with TRBD1. V shed 1 base and J 13 bases; nucleotides not matched to a gene: 7. Germline CDR1 and CDR2: SGHVS and FQNEAQ. This CDR3 contains 13 residues.

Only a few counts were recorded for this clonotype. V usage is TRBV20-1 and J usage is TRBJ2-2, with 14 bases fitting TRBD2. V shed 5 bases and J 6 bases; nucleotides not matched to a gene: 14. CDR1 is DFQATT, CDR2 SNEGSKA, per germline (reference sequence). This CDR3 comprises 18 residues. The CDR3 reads CSAASPGLAGEGAGELFF. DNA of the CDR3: TGCAGTGCTGCCAGCCCGGGACTAGCGGGAGAGGGGGCCGGGGAGCTGTTTTTT.